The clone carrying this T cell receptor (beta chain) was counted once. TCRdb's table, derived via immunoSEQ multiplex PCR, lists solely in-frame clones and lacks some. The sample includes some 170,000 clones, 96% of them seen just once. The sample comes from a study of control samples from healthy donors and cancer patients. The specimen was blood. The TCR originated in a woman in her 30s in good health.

CDR3: CASSPSSGGSPPKFLSEQFF. The CDR3 DNA reads as TGTGCCAGCAGCCCATCTAGCGGGGGGAGCCCACCCAAATTCCTTAGTGAGCAGTTCTTC. V usage is TRBV28 and J usage is TRBJ2-1; 11 bases map to TRBD2. The ends lost 6 bases at V and 9 bases at J; junction bases unmatched: 25. This CDR3 region has 20 residues. From germline, CDR1 is MDHEN and CDR2 SYDVKM.